This TCR beta chain was captured by sequencing in a study of CD8 T cells in Susac syndrome (dated by TCRdb to between 2018 and 2021). Regarding the complete study: Whether CD8+ T cell activation and differentiation in Susac syndrome was antigen driven was tested using repertoire sequencing. What the authors observed across the whole study: The number of individuals in the TCR sequencing and HLA analysis was acknowledged as relatively small.

High-throughput TCR beta sequencing profiled peripheral blood CD8+ and CD4+ T cells from healthy donors, Susac syndrome patients and multiple sclerosis patients. Healthy donors were age- and sex-matched controls. CD8+ TEMRA cells were enriched by FACS, while bulk CD8+ and CD4+ T cells were purified by magnetic negative isolation. Blood was drawn into EDTA tubes, processed within 24 hours, and PBMCs were isolated by density gradient centrifugation. PBMCs intended for TCR sequencing were cryopreserved in liquid nitrogen and were subsequently thawed in a 37 degrees C water bath. Purity of sorted or isolated CD4+, CD8+ and CD8+ TEMRA cells was at least 90%. As to this clonotype: The target of this receptor is not known. Base quality data are lacking; no much larger clone is found one base away.

V is pruned by 6 bases and J by 5 bases, leaving 2 bases of the junction without a gene match. Sequences SQVTM (CDR1) and ANQGSEA (CDR2) are obtained from the germline V gene. The CDR3 runs 11 residues from the cysteine to the phenylalanine. The CDR3 DNA has 33 bases and is translated from base 1. RNA was extracted using the RNeasy kit, and roughly 0.45 to 1 ug of the RNA was reverse transcribed with random hexamers. The immunoSEQ multiplex PCR assay, covering 54 Vbeta and 13 Jbeta segments, was used to amplify TCR beta CDR3 regions. PCR amplification bias was corrected by using a synthetic template baseline for primer optimization and computational correction. In the original analysis: Reads were annotated to V, D and J genes per IMGT and analyzed with immunoSEQ Analyzer, keeping only productive sequences. To calculate clonality, Shannon entropy was normalized by log2 of the number of productive unique sequences and then subtracted from one. For each patient and control, public and private clones were evaluated within the 100 most prevalent clones. Clones were defined as Susac-specific if absent from the healthy and MS cohorts, from around 1,000 published viral clones and from other ImmuneACCESS disease sequences. The public reads were reanalyzed by TCRdb: fastp trimming at Q25, MiXCR alignment, in-frame beta chains only. Each entry merges the rows of one CDR3 protein and shows their most common DNA and genes. The V and J calls follow TCRdb's processing rather than the paper's. Present in this sample are fewer than 200,000 distinct CDR3 sequences, 85% to 95% of which were seen just once. The ten largest clones capture around 0.11% of the sample.

The chain employs TRBV29-1 and TRBJ1-2; 8 central bases correspond to TRBD1. The sample was CD4+ T cells from PBMCs. The TCR comes from a human donor in good health. The sequenced DNA: TGCAGCGTCCGGACAGGGTATGGCTACACCTTC. It codes for CSVRTGYGYTF.